The entry that follows covers one T cell receptor beta chain sequence. The target of this receptor is not known. No per-base quality is available; no much larger clone lies one base away. Trimming costs V 7 bases and J 1 base, and their ends lie 19 bases apart. The CDR3 contains 16 residues, cysteine and phenylalanine counted. CDR3 DNA is the only sequence kept; it has 48 bases, read in frame from the first base. CDR1 and CDR2, per the germline V gene, are MGHRA and YSYEKL. A patient counted as having stable Graves' hyperthyroidism if no progression to ophthalmopathy occurred over 18 months of follow-up. Hyperthyroidism patients were aged 18 to 65 years and newly diagnosed, with disease duration of less than 2 months. Any patient with an uncontrolled infection, another autoimmune disease, pregnancy or lactation was excluded. Diagnoses were established on the basis of clinical symptoms, serum thyroxine and TRAb, thyroid ultrasound, and orbital computed tomography. PBMCs were separated from under 12 ml of fresh peripheral blood using Ficoll-Paque density gradient centrifugation. Trizol reagent was used to extract total RNA, and RNA quality was then checked on an Agilent 2100 Bioanalyzer.

Amplification of TCR beta CDR3 regions was carried out from RNA transcripts. The first round of RT-PCR for the TCR CDR3 was performed with the HTBI primer set and the Qiagen OneStep RT-PCR kit. Libraries were constructed in a second round of multiplex PCR, after which size selection and purification were carried out. Sequencing of the libraries was done on an Illumina HiSeq2000 using paired-end 100 bp reads. The published analysis was carried out like this. SOAPnuke was used to process the raw data, throwing out any read that contained adapters or uncalled bases, had a mean Phred below 15, or lacked an exact constant-primer or identifier match. High-quality paired reads were merged using COPE v1.2.5, and each unique nucleotide sequence was defined as a clonotype. MiTCR v1.1 was used to align the clonotypes against IMGT TRBV, TRBD and TRBJ reference segments. Analysis was restricted to V-J combinations with a frequency above 0.0001, which covered about 99% of repertoires. The TCS score was defined as the ratio of F50 (clonal expansion) to E x V (chaos), calculated using BLOSUM62-based TCRdist between CDR3 peptides within each V-J. Welch's t-statistics and random forest reduced 450 to 600 V-J features to roughly 13, which were used in a naive Bayes classifier (R e1071). TCRdb redid the processing of the public reads, applying fastp at Q25 and MiXCR, and retained in-frame beta chains. Each entry merges the rows of one CDR3 protein and shows their most common DNA and genes. In this record, the V and J calls reflect TCRdb's handling and not the investigators' own analysis. In all, the sample holds approximately 520,000 distinct CDR3 sequences, and less than 25% of those were seen once. Jointly, the top ten make up around a quarter of the sample.

This record belongs to a study of T cells in Graves' hyperthyroidism and ophthalmopathy (dated by TCRdb to about 2019). For the wider study: Peripheral blood was sampled at the time of initial diagnosis, prior to any treatment. To identify TCR V-J signatures that set the groups apart, the researchers used a discovery cohort of about a hundred patients, made up of roughly 40 with Graves' ophthalmopathy and 57 with stable Graves' hyperthyroidism. Whether ophthalmopathy could be predicted prospectively was tested in an independent validation cohort made up of roughly 20 hyperthyroidism patients plus 17 patients who later progressed to ophthalmopathy. The paper reports TCR Vbeta CDR3 sequencing of over 120 peripheral blood samples: approximately 41 ophthalmopathy, fewer than 80 hyperthyroidism and around 17 progressor patients. Following sampling, methimazole starting at 30 mg daily was given to hyperthyroidism patients, and high-dose intravenous methylprednisolone was given to ophthalmopathy patients. The 100 discovery patients were divided at random into training and test sets in a 7:3 ratio. In addition, the study compared T-cell repertoires in thyroid tissue and in blood from roughly six Graves' hyperthyroidism patients.

General conclusions and limits of the study: In validation, the model predicted progression to ophthalmopathy a median of about 6.8 months before onset, with approximately 68% sensitivity and 72.22% specificity. No statistical method was used to fix the sample size in advance, and group allocation was not hidden from the investigators. In cross-validation, a model built on a 13 V-J signature told ophthalmopathy apart from stable hyperthyroidism with about 90% sensitivity and roughly 81% specificity, and in testing the same model reached 80%/75%. Most expanded thyroid clonotypes (frequency above 0.001) were also detected in blood, suggesting blood repertoires may reflect thyroid immune responses.

Recombination linked TRBV4-1 to TRBJ1-2; too little of a D gene remains to name it. Input material: blood. The TCR was taken from a young man with Graves' hyperthyroidism. The CDR3 region reads CASTLSGSGNNYGYTF. The nucleotides are TGCGCCAGCACCCTGTCGGGGTCGGGGAATAACTATGGCTACACCTTC.